This record covers a single T cell receptor (beta chain). CDR1 and CDR2 (germline): SEHNR, FQNEAQ (reference sequence). The CDR3 is made up of 12 amino acids. V was shortened by 1 base and J by 7 bases, with 8 bases between the two germline ends. TCRdb re-analysed the 5' RACE reads in MiXCR, keeping a single row per CDR3 protein. The sample lists about 80,000 distinct CDR3 sequences, more than 10% occurring once. This sample stems from a study of early T cells in non-severe SARS-CoV-2 infection. The sample was whole blood. This chain uses TRBV7-9 with TRBJ2-7; D not certain. The source of this sequence is an adult who was a healthcare worker with PCR-confirmed SARS-CoV-2 infection or an uninfected control (not recorded which). CDR3 in amino acids: CASSLGRGEQYF. In DNA form, the CDR3 reads TGTGCCAGCAGCTTAGGCCGCGGAGAGCAGTACTTC.